This T cell receptor beta chain was sequenced in a study of siplizumab effects on memory and regulatory T cells (dated by TCRdb to the late 2010s). Background on the whole study: The study looked at the effect of siplizumab, an anti-CD2 antibody, on alloreactive T-cell subsets in allogeneic mixed lymphocyte reactions made from human PBMCs. Overall study results and their limits: Siplizumab significantly reduced the cumulative frequency of alloreactive sequences traceable to unstimulated CD4+ memory T cells. About 75-95% of proliferating CD4+ or CD8+ clones could not be given a naive or memory phenotype. Because sequences at frequencies below about 10^-5 were poorly captured, only a minor fraction of alloreactive clones could be mapped back to unstimulated subsets. Among mappable alloreactive CD4+ clones, the Treg-derived fraction averaged around 70% with siplizumab versus around 25% in control reactions. Unstimulated naive T cells appeared more diverse than memory T cells, and naive cells seemed to contribute substantially to the alloresponse. The suppressive function of proliferating Tregs from siplizumab cultures was not functionally confirmed.

Sorted unstimulated T cells and proliferating T cells recovered from mixed lymphocyte reactions underwent TCRbeta CDR3 sequencing. Fresh whole blood from under 13 HLA-typed healthy donors was used as the source from which PBMCs were isolated. The library was made by the immunoSEQ multiplex PCR assay. Some 100,000 TCR templates per sample were assayed by the deep sequencing platform. Genomic DNA extracted from sorted T cells was used for TCRbeta CDR3 sequencing. As for how the authors treated the data: The R programming language was used for clonal analysis of TCRbeta CDR3 data. Comparing unstimulated samples against CFSE-low samples taken after the reaction was how alloreactive CD4+ and CD8+ clones were defined. Regulatory or non-regulatory origin of alloreactive CD4+ clones was assigned by matching sequences to the sorted unstimulated Treg and non-Treg repertoires. TCRdb holds this immuneACCESS table with in-frame rearrangements only. Some clones are missing; in checked studies, unresolved V genes explain under half, and the rest has no known cause. V and J calls and clone size are those listed in that table; D and trimming were worked out from the DNA. In all, the sample holds 100,000 or so clones, and about 93% of those were seen once. The ten biggest clones cover 0.32% of the sample.

This clone occurred once. Its antigen has not been determined. Base qualities were left out, and no much larger clone turns up one base away. The sequence came from a human donor in good health. What was sequenced was CD4+ T cells sorted from blood.

DNA sequence: TGTGCCTGGAGTTCTCGACAGGGGGTGTCTGAAAAACTGTTTTTT. This codes for CAWSSRQGVSEKLFF. The rearrangement joined TRBV30 to TRBJ1-4, and TRBD1 matches 9 of the central bases. From its cysteine to its phenylalanine, the CDR3 spans 15 amino acids. Only the CDR3 region is kept as DNA, spanning 45 bases read in frame from base 1. Taken from the germline V gene (reference sequence), the CDR1 and CDR2 loops are GTSNPN and SVGIG. Trimming takes 2 bases off V and 7 bases off J; junction bases not matched to a gene: 8.